Sequencing of this T cell receptor beta chain was carried out in a study of identical twins. Concerning this clonotype: One end of the junction varies from germline; a read error may be responsible.

CDR3 size: 14 residues. Germline CDR1 and CDR2: DFQATT and SNEGSKA (reference sequence). MiXCR was run by TCRdb on the 5' RACE reads, yielding one entry per CDR3 protein. The sample lists over 500,000 distinct CDR3 sequences; 20% to 25% were seen once. Separately, the same data were catalogued under a study of T cells expressing NK-cell markers. From that report: Seven donors tested HCMV-seropositive and one tested seronegative among the eight sequenced. In several experiments, sorting was restricted to alpha-beta TCR T cells by an anti-gamma-delta TCR antibody. Dominant NKG2C+ clonotype frequencies of about 1.0-8% of CD8+ T cells were measured in over 5 donors. A few of the donors also had these clonotypes leading their CD3+CD56-NKG2C+ fraction.

The sequence was obtained from a woman between 18 and 29 years old in good health. V and J are TRBV20-1 and TRBJ2-7; TRBD1 or TRBD2 may be the D gene (5 bases each). The source material was CD4+ T cells sorted from blood. CDR3 loop: CSASRAGRNYERYF. CDR3 DNA sequence: TGCAGTGCTAGCAGAGCAGGGAGAAATTACGAGCGGTACTTC.